These 32 T cell receptor beta chains originate from one sample sequenced in a study of human T cells and chemical hapten exposure. Described time point: patch test 3, about 24 weeks after DPC sensitization. The treatment was: therapeutic diphenylcyclopropenone sensitization with weekly scalp DPC. TCRdb passed the RACE reads through MiXCR, listing each CDR3 protein once. The repertoire consists of over 70,000 distinct CDR3 sequences, with 9.5% to 13% occurring once and the leading ten covering around 1.1%. Sequenced here: whole blood, sampled in connection with sensitization to the hapten diphenylcyclopropenone (DPC). The source is a woman under 40 with alopecia areata. Some clones in this sample may be carry-over from other donors' samples.

This clonotype has a count of ten or more. The CDR3 DNA follows: TGTGCCATCAGTGAGTCAGGCGGGAGGGCCGAAAACATTCAGTACTTC. Translation: CAISESGGRAENIQYF. The genes are TRBV10-3 and TRBJ2-4; 9 bases are a match to TRBD2. V lost 0 bases to trimming and J lost 5 bases; unmatched junction nucleotides: 5. CDR1 is ENHRY and CDR2 is SYGVKD in the germline V gene. The length of the CDR3 is 16 residues.

This clonotype was detected only a few times. The rearrangement joins TRBV6-2 or TRBV6-3 to TRBJ1-6, with no clear D. Germline V gene data show CDR1 as MNHEY and CDR2 as SVGEGT. Trimming took off 11 bases at V and 2 bases at J, with 13 bases between the two ends. The CDR3 covers 14 residues. Here the CDR3 reads CAAGVRTYNSPLHF. The CDR3 nucleotides are TGTGCCGCCGGGGTCAGGACCTATAATTCACCCCTCCACTTT.

The sample holds many counts of this clonotype. The chain links TRBV7-2 to TRBJ2-3; maybe TRBD2 (6 bases). The V end lost 5 bases, the J end lost 4 bases, and 16 bases lay between the germline ends. The CDR3 is made up of 15 amino acids. Germline V gene data show CDR1 as SGHTA and CDR2 as FQGNSA. CDR3 region: CASSGVGGGADTQYF. The DNA of the CDR3 is TGTGCCAGCAGCGGGGTCGGGGGAGGCGCAGATACGCAGTATTTT.

This clonotype was counted at least ten times. J is TRBJ1-6 and V is TRBV5-1, with D perhaps matching TRBD1 (6 bases). Germline V gene sequence: CDR1 SGHRS, CDR2 YFSETQ. The CDR3 extends over 14 amino acids. The germline V and J ends were trimmed by 0 bases and 9 bases, with 10 bases remaining between them. For the CDR3, the DNA is TGCGCCAGCAGCTTGGGACAGGAGGTTTCACCCCTCCACTTT. Its protein product is CASSLGQEVSPLHF.

The table lists this clonotype with many counts. The rearrangement uses TRBV7-2 and TRBJ2-7; TRBD1 agrees at 10 bases. Trimming at V came to 5 bases and at J to 3 bases, leaving 4 bases not matched to a gene. The CDR3 is 14 amino acids. CDR1 and CDR2 from the germline V gene are SGHTA and FQGNSA. The CDR3 sequence is CASSPGTGVYEQYF. CDR3 sequence (DNA): TGTGCCAGCAGCCCCGGGACAGGGGTCTACGAGCAGTACTTC.

This clonotype was picked up many times. The chain recombines TRBV29-1 with TRBJ1-1, with TRBD1 identical over 9 bases. Per germline, CDR1 SQVTM and CDR2 ANQGSEA. This CDR3 region has 13 residues. V shed 6 bases and J 3 bases; nucleotides not matched to a gene: 5. CDR3 nucleotides: TGCAGCGTGGACAGGGGCTATGACACTGAAGCTTTCTTT. This translates into CSVDRGYDTEAFF.

This clonotype has only a few counts. The rearrangement links TRBV20-1 to TRBJ1-1; 10 bases align to TRBD1. The germline CDR1 and CDR2 sequences are DFQATT and SNEGSKA (reference sequence). V dropped 6 bases and J dropped 7; count of bases not matched to a gene: 8. This CDR3 comprises 13 residues. CDR3 DNA sequence: TGCAGTGCCTTCCGGGACAGGGGCCGTGAAGCTTTCTTT. Translation gives CSAFRDRGREAFF.

Ten or more counts support this clonotype. The CDR3 loop reads CASRKNTEAFF. The CDR3 DNA is TGTGCCAGCAGGAAAAACACTGAAGCTTTCTTT. The rearrangement uses TRBV6-6 and TRBJ1-1; no clear D. Germline loops: CDR1 MNHNY, CDR2 SVGAGI (reference sequence). This CDR3 has 11 amino acids. Trimming took 6 bases from V and 2 from J, leaving 4 bases between them.

V usage is TRBV11-1 and J usage is TRBJ2-1, with a possible D match to TRBD2 (5 bases). This CDR3 is built from 14 residues. CDR1 is SGHAT and CDR2 is FQDESV in the germline V gene (reference sequence). With 8 bases removed from V and 5 bases from J, the gap between germline ends came to 16 bases. CDR3 sequence: CASGPSSRDNEQFF. As DNA, the CDR3 is TGTGCCAGCGGACCGTCTAGCCGAGACAATGAGCAGTTCTTC.

This chain uses TRBV24-1 with TRBJ2-2; 7 nucleotides match TRBD2. The length of the CDR3 is 18 residues. Trimming removed 1 base from V and 6 bases from J; junction bases left unmatched: 13. From germline, CDR1 is KGHDR and CDR2 SFDVKD. Here the CDR3 reads CATSDFKRASGAAGELFF. In nucleotides, the CDR3 is TGTGCCACCAGTGATTTCAAGAGGGCTAGCGGAGCAGCCGGGGAGCTGTTTTTT.

The chain recombines TRBV29-1 with TRBJ2-5; D uncertain. V lost 6 bases to trimming and J lost 5 bases, with 16 bases between them. The CDR3 loop spans 13 amino acids. Germline assignment: CDR1 SQVTM and CDR2 ANQGSEA. The CDR3 protein is CSVLPGLFETQYF. Written as DNA, the CDR3 is TGCAGCGTGTTACCGGGCCTTTTCGAGACCCAGTACTTC.

This clonotype was counted ten times or more. V is TRBV28 and J is TRBJ2-6, with D perhaps TRBD2 (5 bases). V was clipped by 6 bases and J by 2 bases, with 14 bases between them. Germline CDR1 is MDHEN and CDR2 is SYDVKM. This CDR3 has 16 amino acids. CDR3: CASRHRRGTGANVLTF. The CDR3 bases are TGTGCCAGCAGACACCGACGGGGAACTGGGGCCAACGTCCTGACTTTC.

The chain is built from TRBV20-1 and TRBJ1-2, with TRBD1 matching over 8 bases. V lost 5 bases to trimming and J lost 4 bases; unmatched junction nucleotides: 0. This CDR3 comprises 11 residues. Germline V gene sequence: CDR1 DFQATT, CDR2 SNEGSKA (reference sequence). The CDR3 spells CSAGQGYGYTF. In DNA, the CDR3 is TGCAGTGCTGGACAGGGCTATGGCTACACCTTC.

This clonotype was recorded many times. V is TRBV7-2 and J is TRBJ2-7; D might be TRBD1 (6 bases). The germline gives CDR1 SGHTA, CDR2 FQGNSA. This CDR3 comprises 18 residues. Trimming removed 3 bases at V and 0 bases at J, with 21 bases between. The CDR3 protein is CASSFTAGAGAVSYEQYF. CDR3 coding DNA: TGTGCCAGCAGCTTTACGGCTGGAGCAGGGGCCGTCTCCTACGAGCAGTACTTC.

The chain has TRBV7-6 and TRBJ2-1, with D perhaps TRBD1 (5 bases). The CDR3 is made up of 11 amino acids. The V end lost 3 bases, the J end lost 15 bases, and 12 bases lay between the germline ends. The V gene's germline CDR1 is SGHVS and CDR2 FNYEAQ. The CDR3 nucleotides are TGTGCCAGCAGCTTCCAGGGATGCCCGTTCTTC. This encodes CASSFQGCPFF.

This clonotype has ten or more counts. The gene calls are TRBV30 and TRBJ1-4; TRBD1 matches at 12 bases. V shed 5 bases, J shed 7 bases, and the junction held 8 bases outside the gene matches. CDR3 size: 15 residues. CDR1 is GTSNPN and CDR2 is SVGIG in the germline V gene (reference sequence). CDR3 coding DNA: TGTGCCTGGGGGGACAGGGGGCGCGAGGGTGAAAAACTGTTTTTT. It encodes CAWGDRGREGEKLFF.

This clonotype was recorded at least ten times. The chain is built from TRBV5-1 and TRBJ2-1, with TRBD2 matching over 7 bases. Germline V CDR1 and CDR2: SGHRS, YFSETQ. V was pared by 5 bases and J by 0 bases, with 2 bases of the junction left unmatched. This CDR3 has 14 residues. The CDR3 coding sequence is TGCGCCAGCAGTGGCGGGAGCTCCTACAATGAGCAGTTCTTC. It translates to CASSGGSSYNEQFF.

This clonotype has just a few counts. This chain connects TRBV6-2 or TRBV6-3 to TRBJ2-1; 11 nucleotides line up with TRBD2. The CDR3 is made up of 15 amino acids. The V and J ends lost 6 bases and 8 bases, in that order; junction bases with no gene match: 9. CDR1 is MNHEY, CDR2 SVGEGT, per germline. CDR3 sequence: CASSTPGLAVYEQFF. The DNA of the CDR3 is TGTGCCAGCAGCACCCCGGGACTAGCGGTATATGAGCAGTTCTTC.

V is TRBV11-1 and J is TRBJ2-2; no clear D. The CDR3 totals 14 residues. Germline V gene sequence: CDR1 SGHAT, CDR2 FQDESV (reference sequence). V was cut by 0 bases and J by 6 bases, with 8 bases left in between. The CDR3 DNA follows: TGTGCCAGCAGCTTAGCGCAGAGCTCCGGGGAGCTGTTTTTT. As protein: CASSLAQSSGELFF.

This clonotype was seen repeatedly, ten times or more. This rearrangement joins TRBV27 to TRBJ1-4; D might be TRBD1 (6 bases). V dropped 5 bases and J dropped 0 bases, with 19 bases sitting between them. This CDR3 has 18 residues. From germline, CDR1 is MNHEY and CDR2 SMNVEV (reference sequence). CDR3 amino acids: CASSPPTGTPTTNEKLFF. CDR3 DNA: TGTGCCAGCAGTCCACCAACCGGGACACCCACAACTAATGAAAAACTGTTTTTT.

To note about this clonotype: A read error is possible here, since a much larger clone lies one base away. This rearrangement joins TRBV5-1 to TRBJ2-3; D is possibly TRBD1 or TRBD2 (6 bases each). Germline V gene lookup returns CDR1 SGHRS and CDR2 YFSETQ. This CDR3 comprises 16 residues. Here the CDR3 reads CAISTKGGVGTDTQYF. The CDR3 region has the DNA TGCGCCATCAGCACGAAGGGGGGTGTAGGCACAGATACGCAGTATTTT.

This clonotype was recorded at least ten times. The chain links TRBV3-1 to TRBJ1-5; 7 nucleotides match TRBD1. Per the germline V gene, CDR1 is LGHDT and CDR2 is YNNKEL (reference sequence). The junction had 5 bases not matched to a gene; V was cut back by 6 bases and J by 6 bases. CDR3 length equals 13 residues. The CDR3 coding sequence is TGTGCCAGCAGACAGGGGAGAGGTCAGCCCCAGCATTTT. It is translated as CASRQGRGQPQHF.

This clonotype has at least ten counts. The chain joins TRBV28 to TRBJ2-1; the match to TRBD2 covers 10 bases. The junction had 10 bases not matched to a gene; V was cut back by 6 bases and J by 5 bases. The germline V gene encodes CDR1 MDHEN and CDR2 SYDVKM. This CDR3 region has 16 residues. CDR3 residues: CASRETGLATNNEQFF. In DNA, the CDR3 is TGTGCCAGCAGGGAAACGGGACTAGCGACAAACAATGAGCAGTTCTTC. Together with reference TRBV28 and TRBJ2-1, the CDR3 gives the full variable domain: DVKVTQSSRYLVKRTGEKVFLECVQDMDHENMFWYRQDPGLGLRLIYFSYDVKMKEKGDIPEGYSVSREKKERFSLILESASTNQTSMYLCASRETGLATNNEQFFGPGTRLTVL.

This clonotype was found many times. The genes are TRBV20-1 and TRBJ1-6; no definite D call. Germline V gives CDR1 DFQATT, CDR2 SNEGSKA (reference sequence). This CDR3 spans 11 amino acids. V dropped 6 bases and J dropped 12 bases, with 12 bases sitting between them. CDR3 nucleotide sequence: TGCAGTGCGACTCCAGGAGGACCCCTCCACTTT. It codes for CSATPGGPLHF.

This chain connects TRBV4-1 to TRBJ1-5; D is unresolved. Germline V gene data show CDR1 as MGHRA and CDR2 as YSYEKL. V was clipped by 2 bases and J by 6 bases, with 11 bases between them. The CDR3 has 14 residues. CDR3 in amino acids: CASSQTTTGQPQHF. DNA of the CDR3: TGCGCCAGCAGCCAAACAACGACGGGTCAGCCCCAGCATTTT.

This clonotype was counted at least ten times. The chain uses TRBV6-2 or TRBV6-3 and TRBJ1-6; TRBD1 is a possible D gene (5 bases). Germline loops: CDR1 MNHEY, CDR2 SVGEGT. The CDR3 consists of 15 residues. Trimming took off 2 bases at V and 8 bases at J, with 13 bases between the two ends. CDR3 in amino acids: CASSYRPGRYSPLHF. The CDR3 bases are TGTGCCAGCAGTTACCGCCCGGGACGGTATTCACCCCTCCACTTT.

The chain combines TRBV28 with TRBJ1-4; 8 bases are shared with TRBD1. V dropped 2 bases and J dropped 9; count of bases not matched to a gene: 17. The CDR3 spans 18 residues. CDR1 and CDR2 from the germline V gene are MDHEN and SYDVKM. Written as DNA, the CDR3 is TGTGCCAGCAGTTTAAAGAGGGGGACAGGCTTTGCTCATCAAAAACTGTTTTTT. As protein: CASSLKRGTGFAHQKLFF.

This clonotype was counted between two and nine times. This chain connects TRBV20-1 to TRBJ2-3; 9 nucleotides line up with TRBD1. This CDR3 comprises 13 residues. Germline V gene sequence: CDR1 DFQATT, CDR2 SNEGSKA (reference sequence). V shed 3 bases, J shed 3 bases, and the junction held 1 base outside the gene matches. CDR3 sequence reads: CSARGTGTDTQYF. Written as DNA, the CDR3 is TGCAGTGCTAGGGGGACAGGGACAGATACGCAGTATTTT.

There are a few counts of this clonotype. As DNA, the CDR3 is TGTGCCAGCAGTTACTCTGCGGGACAGGGCGGAAACACCATATATTTT. Encoded protein: CASSYSAGQGGNTIYF. The chain couples TRBV6-5 to TRBJ1-3; 9 bases match TRBD1. This CDR3 has 16 residues. The J segment lost 4 bases and the V segment lost 0 bases, leaving 4 bases of the junction unmatched. Germline V lookup: CDR1 MNHEY, CDR2 SVGAGI.

This clonotype was seen at least ten times. The chain uses TRBV10-2 and TRBJ2-7; TRBD2 aligns across 8 bases. V lost 6 bases and J lost 6; bases outside the gene matches: 4. Germline V gene lookup returns CDR1 WSHSY and CDR2 SAAADI. This CDR3 region has 12 residues. The CDR3 here is CASRGLAGEQYV. The DNA for the CDR3 is TGCGCCAGCAGAGGACTAGCCGGCGAGCAGTACGTC.

The chain is built from TRBV7-9 and TRBJ1-3; possibly TRBD1 for D (6 bases). V gave up 4 bases and J gave up 12 bases, with 13 bases separating them. Germline CDR1 reads SEHNR; CDR2 reads FQNEAQ (reference sequence). This CDR3 is 12 amino acids long. This CDR3 reads CASSSETGSIYF. DNA of the CDR3: TGTGCCAGCAGCTCCGAGACAGGAAGCATATATTTT. Based on the CDR3 plus reference TRBV7-9 and TRBJ1-3, the full variable domain is DTGVSQNPRHKITKRGQNVTFRCDPISEHNRLYWYRQTLGQGPEFLTYFQNEAQLEKSRLLSDRFSAERPKGSFSTLEIQRTEQGDSAMYLCASSSETGSIYFGEGSWLTVV.

In this sample, this clonotype turned up many times. The V call is TRBV20-1, the J call TRBJ1-6; 9 bases line up with TRBD1. This CDR3 region has 13 residues. CDR1 is DFQATT and CDR2 is SNEGSKA in the germline V gene (reference sequence). The trim removed 5 bases at V and 7 bases at J, leaving 3 bases unmatched. CDR3 amino acids: CSAGDRENSPLHF. CDR3 bases: TGCAGTGCTGGGGACAGGGAGAATTCACCCCTCCACTTT.